Sequencing of this T cell receptor beta chain was carried out in a study of CD8 T cells in Susac syndrome. Study-wide context: At blood draw, Susac syndrome patients were therapy-naive, on corticosteroids, or on intravenous immunoglobulin alone.

Between the trimmed V and J ends, which lost 5 bases and 1 base, there was a span of 5 bases. The CDR3 extends over 12 amino acids. Germline V lookup: CDR1 SNHLY, CDR2 FYNNEI. Blood CD8+ and CD4+ T cells underwent high-throughput TCR beta sequencing. Diagnostic criteria for definite or probable disease, in their recently defined form, were met by the patients with Susac syndrome. When the RNA was reverse transcribed, random hexamers were used with an input of about 0.5 to 1 ug. immunoSEQ multiplex PCR amplified TCR beta CDR3 across 54 Vbeta, 13 Jbeta. In TCRdb, the immunoSEQ multiplex PCR reads were re-called with MiXCR into one record per CDR3 protein. Here the sample spans fewer than 200,000 distinct CDR3 sequences, around 90% being singletons.

Sequences were obtained from CD4+ T cells from PBMCs. This TCR derives from a human donor with Susac syndrome. This sequence joins TRBV2 and TRBJ1-2; the D is unclear. The CDR3 coding sequence is TGTGCCAGCAGTCGTGATAACTATGGCTACACCTTC. It yields the protein CASSRDNYGYTF.